Listed here is a single TCR beta chain. This sample was included in a study of blood T cell repertoires in COVID-19. This CDR3 has 13 amino acids. V lost 4 bases and J 0 bases, leaving 4 bases between the germline ends. CDR1 is SGHVS and CDR2 is FQNEAQ in the germline V gene. The method was immunoSEQ multiplex PCR; TCRdb's version includes in-frame clones alone and lacks a portion of them. The sample has 150,000 to 200,000 clones, roughly 84% seen once. The clonotype comes from a man younger than 30 with active or convalescent COVID-19. The sequencing sample was made of peripheral blood. This chain uses TRBV7-8 with TRBJ2-1; D not resolved. CDR3 residues: CASSSGSYNEQFF. The DNA of the CDR3 is TGTGCCAGCAGCTCAGGCTCCTACAATGAGCAGTTCTTC. The entire variable domain, with the rest obtained from reference TRBV7-8 and TRBJ2-1, is as follows: GAGVSQSPRYKVAKRGQDVALRCDPISGHVSLFWYQQALGQGPEFLTYFQNEAQLDKSGLPSDRFFAERPEGSVSTLKIQRTQQEDSAVYLCASSSGSYNEQFFGPGTRLTVL.